Listed here are 13 T cell receptor beta chains from one sample, sequenced in a study of T cell responses to AZD1222 COVID-19 vaccine (dated by TCRdb to the early 2020s). Receptor amplification or capture employed the immunoSEQ multiplex PCR assay. TCRdb obtained this table from immuneACCESS and retained in-frame rearrangements with V and J assigned. These tables miss some clones; where compared with another copy, unresolved V genes account for less than half of the shortfall, and the remainder is unexplained. Recorded for this sample are around 100,000 clones; around 83% of them occurred a single time. The ten largest clones capture around 1.5% of the sample. The sample's time point label, decoded: baseline before first vaccination. Sequencing was performed on peripheral blood, taken on day 0 of AZD1222 vaccination. Receptors were obtained from an adult in good health.

This clone was counted many times. The CDR3 DNA sequence: TGTGCCACCAGCCAGACTAGCGGGAGGTCCGAGCAGTACTTC. Its translation is CATSQTSGRSEQYF. The rearrangement links TRBV15 to TRBJ2-7; 13 nucleotides match TRBD2. V shed 5 bases and J 6 bases; nucleotides not matched to a gene: 4. The CDR3 is made up of 14 amino acids. Germline V gene lookup returns CDR1 LNHNV and CDR2 YYDKDF (reference sequence).

The chain employs TRBV21-1 and TRBJ1-5; the tabulated D call, TRBD1, remains unverified against the DNA. TRBV21-1 is a recognized pseudogene. The CDR3 extends over 15 amino acids. The CDR3 here is CASSERGTGNQPQHF. CDR3 DNA: TGTGCCAGCAGCGAAAGGGGTACTGGCAATCAGCCCCAGCATTTT.

This clone was seen a few times. The rearrangement uses TRBV5-6 and TRBJ2-7, with D unresolved. This CDR3 region has 16 residues. Germline V gene sequence: CDR1 SGHDT, CDR2 YYEEEE. V lost 4 bases, J lost 6 bases, and 23 bases lay in between. DNA for the CDR3: TGTGCCAGCAGCCTCAGAGGCTCAACCTCCGCGGCCGAGCAGTACTTC. Its protein is CASSLRGSTSAAEQYF.

This chain links TRBV7-8 with TRBJ1-2, with 10 positions matching TRBD1. Trimming cost V 5 bases and J 5 bases; bases outside gene matches: 8. This CDR3 spans 15 amino acids. Germline V gives CDR1 SGHVS, CDR2 FQNEAQ. CDR3 sequence: CASSPPGQGLYGYTF. The DNA of the CDR3 is TGTGCCAGCAGCCCCCCGGGACAGGGGCTGTATGGCTACACCTTC. The entire variable domain, with the rest obtained from reference TRBV7-8 and TRBJ1-2, is as follows: GAGVSQSPRYKVAKRGQDVALRCDPISGHVSLFWYQQALGQGPEFLTYFQNEAQLDKSGLPSDRFFAERPEGSVSTLKIQRTQQEDSAVYLCASSPPGQGLYGYTFGSGTRLTVV.

This chain joins TRBV4-3 and TRBJ1-2, with D perhaps TRBD1 (5 bases). The CDR3 is 16 residues long. Trimming removed 0 bases at V and 7 bases at J, with 18 bases between. Germline V CDR1 and CDR2: LGHNA, YSLEER. CDR3 sequence reads: CASSQDPSGVRGGYTF. CDR3 in DNA: TGCGCCAGCAGCCAAGACCCCTCGGGGGTTCGGGGTGGCTACACCTTC.

The chain carries TRBV11-3 and TRBJ2-1, with 8 bases that match TRBD1. V lost 3 bases and J lost 8; bases outside the gene matches: 6. Per germline, CDR1 SGHNT and CDR2 YENEEA. The CDR3 runs to 14 residues. CDR3 bases: TGTGCCAGCAGCTTGGGACAGGCATTGGATGAGCAGTTCTTC. This gives the protein CASSLGQALDEQFF.

This chain links TRBV5-4 with TRBJ2-1, with D unclear. Germline CDR1 SGHNT, CDR2 YYREEE (reference sequence). V was pared by 1 base and J by 0 bases, with 11 bases between. The CDR3 totals 16 residues. In DNA, the CDR3 is TGTGCCAGCAGCTTGTTTTTGGGGTACTCCTACAATGAGCAGTTCTTC. It translates to CASSLFLGYSYNEQFF.

This clone occurred once. The chain employs TRBV7-9 and TRBJ2-7; the D is unclear. Germline V gene lookup returns CDR1 SEHNR and CDR2 FQNEAQ (reference sequence). The V and J ends lost 5 bases and 3 bases respectively, with 8 bases between them. The CDR3 runs 12 residues. CDR3 loop: CASSIKDYEQYF. In DNA, the CDR3 is TGTGCCAGCAGCATTAAAGACTACGAGCAGTACTTC.

J is TRBJ2-2 and V is TRBV29-1; unclear D gene. The CDR3 covers 14 residues. CDR1 and CDR2 (germline): SQVTM, ANQGSEA. V lost 1 base and J 4 bases, leaving 10 bases between the germline ends. The CDR3 DNA is TGCAGCGTTGAAGTGGTCAGGACCACCGGGGAGCTGTTTTTT. Its protein is CSVEVVRTTGELFF.

V usage is TRBV18 and J usage is TRBJ1-1, with TRBD1 matching 9 bases. Losses at the gene ends were 6 bases for V and 2 bases for J; bases not matched to a gene: 10. CDR1 is KGHSH and CDR2 is LQKENI in the germline V gene. This CDR3 has 16 amino acids. The CDR3 loop is CASSKTGGAVNTEAFF. The CDR3 region has the DNA TGTGCCAGCTCGAAAACAGGGGGCGCGGTAAACACTGAAGCTTTCTTT.

This chain uses TRBV15 with TRBJ1-2; D is uncertain. The length of the CDR3 is 11 residues. V was pared by 0 bases and J by 8 bases, with 4 bases between. Germline-derived CDR1 and CDR2 are LNHNV and YYDKDF (reference sequence). The CDR3 sequence is CATSRDGGYTF. The CDR3 DNA follows: TGTGCCACCAGCAGAGACGGAGGCTACACCTTC.

This chain links TRBV27 with TRBJ2-3; 13 bases line up with TRBD2. CDR3 length: 23 residues. Per germline, CDR1 MNHEY and CDR2 SMNVEV (reference sequence). Germline trimming cut 5 bases from V and 0 bases from J; bases unmatched to any gene: 23. CDR3 DNA: TGTGCCAGCAGTCCCCATCCCACAGGACTAGCGGGAGTACAATCCTCTAGCACAGATACGCAGTATTTT. The encoded protein is CASSPHPTGLAGVQSSSTDTQYF.

The chain carries TRBV7-3 and TRBJ2-1; D is perhaps TRBD1 (6 bases). This CDR3 contains 13 residues. Germline V lookup: CDR1 SGHTA, CDR2 FQGTGA. V lost 4 bases and J lost 4, with 8 bases in between. The CDR3 DNA is TGTGCCAGCAGCTATCAGGGGTACAATGAGCAGTTCTTC. Encoded protein: CASSYQGYNEQFF.